This TCR beta chain was obtained from a study of neoadjuvant anti-PD-1 for oral cavity cancer. Regarding the study as a whole: TCR analyses covered only three patients per response group.

Notes on this clone: The antigen remains unidentified.

Trimming cost V 3 bases and J 6 bases; bases outside gene matches: 7. The germline V gene has CDR1 SEHNR and CDR2 FQNEAQ (reference sequence). The CDR3 has 16 amino acids. Most PBMC samples had approximately 440 ng input DNA in six replicates. Some clones are missing from TCRdb's copy, which holds only in-frame ones; the method was immunoSEQ multiplex PCR. The sample has 12,000 or so clones; roughly two thirds are singletons. The time point: after neoadjuvant nivolumab, at surgical resection. J is TRBJ2-1 and V is TRBV7-9; the match to TRBD2 covers 11 bases. The TCR comes from a person aged 35-79 years with oral cavity squamous cell carcinoma. The material was PBMCs, obtained after nivolumab (anti-PD-1) treatment. The CDR3 sequence: CASSLGTSGRINEQFF. The CDR3 DNA reads TGTGCCAGCAGCTTGGGGACTAGCGGCCGAATCAATGAGCAGTTCTTC.